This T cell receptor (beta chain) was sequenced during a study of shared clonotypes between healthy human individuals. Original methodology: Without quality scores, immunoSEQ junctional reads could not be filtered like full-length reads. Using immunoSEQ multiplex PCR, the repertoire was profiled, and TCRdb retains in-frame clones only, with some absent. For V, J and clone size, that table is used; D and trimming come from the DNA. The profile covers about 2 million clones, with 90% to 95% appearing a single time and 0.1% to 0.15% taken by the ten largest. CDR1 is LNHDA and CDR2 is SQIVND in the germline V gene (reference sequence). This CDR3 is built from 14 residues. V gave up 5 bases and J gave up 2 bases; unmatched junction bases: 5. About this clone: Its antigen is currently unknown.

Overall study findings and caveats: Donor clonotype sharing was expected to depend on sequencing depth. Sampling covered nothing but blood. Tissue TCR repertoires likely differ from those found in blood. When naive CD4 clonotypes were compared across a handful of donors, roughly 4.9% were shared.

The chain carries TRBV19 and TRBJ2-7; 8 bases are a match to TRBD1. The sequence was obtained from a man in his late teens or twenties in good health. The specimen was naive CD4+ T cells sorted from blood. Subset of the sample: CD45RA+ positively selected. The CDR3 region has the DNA TGTGCCAGTAGTCCGGACAGGGTCCCCTACGAGCAGTACTTC. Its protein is CASSPDRVPYEQYF. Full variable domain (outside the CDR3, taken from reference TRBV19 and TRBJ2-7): DGGITQSPKYLFRKEGQNVTLSCEQNLNHDAMYWYRQDPGQGLRLIYYSQIVNDFQKGDIAEGYSVSREKKESFPLTVTSAQKNPTAFYLCASSPDRVPYEQYFGPGTRLTVT.